This T cell receptor beta chain was recorded in a study of shared clonotypes between healthy human individuals. The trim removed 0 bases at V and 6 bases at J, leaving 8 bases unmatched. The CDR3 has 15 amino acids. Germline loops: CDR1 SGHRS, CDR2 YFSETQ. Methods used by the authors: Junction-only sequences produced by ImmunoSEQ had no quality scores, so filtering differed. Only in-frame clones appear in the TCRdb table, and some are missing; sequencing was by immunoSEQ multiplex PCR. The D gene and trimming were derived from the DNA, and the V and J assignments and clone size from that table. The sample yields 1.6 million or so clones, about 98.5% seen once.

The source of this sequence is a man between 25 and 39 years old in good health. V and J are TRBV5-1 and TRBJ2-7; 8 bases fit TRBD1. Sequencing input: naive CD4+ T cells sorted from blood. Stated subset: CD45RA+ positively selected. The CDR3 DNA sequence: TGCGCCAGCAGCTTGGTCGGGACAGGTTTGGCCGAGCAGTACTTC. This codes for CASSLVGTGLAEQYF.